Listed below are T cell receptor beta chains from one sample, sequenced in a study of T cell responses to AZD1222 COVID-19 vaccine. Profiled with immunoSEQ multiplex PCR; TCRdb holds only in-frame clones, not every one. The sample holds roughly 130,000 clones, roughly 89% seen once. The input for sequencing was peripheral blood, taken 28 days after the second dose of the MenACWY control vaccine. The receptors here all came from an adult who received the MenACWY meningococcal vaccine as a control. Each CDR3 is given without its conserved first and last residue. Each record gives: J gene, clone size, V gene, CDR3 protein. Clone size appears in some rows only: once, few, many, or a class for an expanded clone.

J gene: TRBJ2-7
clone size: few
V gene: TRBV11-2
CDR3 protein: ASSLGSYEQY

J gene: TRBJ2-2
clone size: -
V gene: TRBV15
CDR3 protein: ATNRGLYTGELF

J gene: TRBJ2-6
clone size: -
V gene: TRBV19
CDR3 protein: ASSMDHRGLGANVLT

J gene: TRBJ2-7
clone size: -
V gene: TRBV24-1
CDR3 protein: ATSDARSAGVEQY

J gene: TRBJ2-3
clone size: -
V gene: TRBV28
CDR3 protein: ASKYPLTDTQY

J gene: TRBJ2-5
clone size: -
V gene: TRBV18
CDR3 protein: ASSPYRASQETQY

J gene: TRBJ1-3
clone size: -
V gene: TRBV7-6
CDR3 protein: ASSLVAPHSGNTIY

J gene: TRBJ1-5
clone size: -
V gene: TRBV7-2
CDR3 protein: ASSLLAGVQPQH

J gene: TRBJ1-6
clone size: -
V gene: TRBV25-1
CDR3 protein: ASSSRHGDGSLH

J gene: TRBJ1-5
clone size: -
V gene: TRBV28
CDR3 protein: ASSSIQGDQPQH

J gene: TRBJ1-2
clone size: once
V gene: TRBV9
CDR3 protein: ASSVQGATYGYT

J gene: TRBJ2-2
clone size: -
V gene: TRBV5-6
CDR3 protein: ASSLSGVSANTGELF

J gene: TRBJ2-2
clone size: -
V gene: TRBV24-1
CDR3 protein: ATSDSQGANTGELF

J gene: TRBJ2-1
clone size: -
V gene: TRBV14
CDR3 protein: ASSQDFWQKRF

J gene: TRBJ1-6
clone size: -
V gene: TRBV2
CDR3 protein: ASSEEGWQGGSPLH

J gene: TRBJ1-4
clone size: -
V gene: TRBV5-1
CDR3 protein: ASPTSRDRAEKLF

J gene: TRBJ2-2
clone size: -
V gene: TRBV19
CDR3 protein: ASTPWKLAGGPGTGELF

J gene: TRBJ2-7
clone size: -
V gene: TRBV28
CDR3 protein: ASSLGTSAYEQY

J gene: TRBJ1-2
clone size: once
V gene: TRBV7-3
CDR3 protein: ASSMSPDRPSDYT

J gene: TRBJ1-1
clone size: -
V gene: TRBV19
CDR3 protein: ASSWRAEAF

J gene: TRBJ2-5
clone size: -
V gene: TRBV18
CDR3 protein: ASSPPGQSEETQY

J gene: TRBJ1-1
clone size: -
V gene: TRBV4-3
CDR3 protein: ASSQETGSLNTEAF

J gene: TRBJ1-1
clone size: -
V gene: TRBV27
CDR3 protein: ASSLTDPSNTEAF

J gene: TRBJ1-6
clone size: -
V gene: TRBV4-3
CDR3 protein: ASSQGTGRSPYNSPLH

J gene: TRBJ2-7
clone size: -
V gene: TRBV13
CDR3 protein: ASSLLGGYEQY

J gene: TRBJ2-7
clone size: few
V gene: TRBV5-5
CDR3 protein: ASAAGTGLFYEQY

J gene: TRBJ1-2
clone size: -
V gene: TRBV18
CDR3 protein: ASSSGQGAEGYT

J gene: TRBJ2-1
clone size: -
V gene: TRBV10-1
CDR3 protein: ASSEHGTSGDREQF

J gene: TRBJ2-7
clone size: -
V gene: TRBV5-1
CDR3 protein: ASSFLSGLAGGPRPYEQY

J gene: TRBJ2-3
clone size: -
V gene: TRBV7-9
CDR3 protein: ASSTLPAGIVADTQY

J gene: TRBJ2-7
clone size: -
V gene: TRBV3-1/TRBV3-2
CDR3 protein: ASQDRRSEQY